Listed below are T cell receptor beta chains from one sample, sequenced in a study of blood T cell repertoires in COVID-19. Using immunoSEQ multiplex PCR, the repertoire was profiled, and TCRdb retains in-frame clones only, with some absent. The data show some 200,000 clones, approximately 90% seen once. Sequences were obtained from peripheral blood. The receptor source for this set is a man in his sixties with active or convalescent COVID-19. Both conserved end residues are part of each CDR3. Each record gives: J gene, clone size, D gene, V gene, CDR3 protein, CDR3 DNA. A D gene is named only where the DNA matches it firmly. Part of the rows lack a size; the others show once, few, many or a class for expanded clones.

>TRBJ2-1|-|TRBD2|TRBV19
CASSQTFLGSGGNNEQFF
TGTGCCAGTAGTCAAACCTTTTTGGGCAGCGGGGGAAACAATGAGCAGTTCTTC
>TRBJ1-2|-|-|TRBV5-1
CASSSGEGHYGYTF
TGCGCCAGCAGCTCCGGGGAGGGCCACTATGGCTACACCTTC
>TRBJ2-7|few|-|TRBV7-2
CASSLALRGEQYF
TGTGCCAGCAGCTTAGCGTTAAGGGGCGAGCAGTACTTC
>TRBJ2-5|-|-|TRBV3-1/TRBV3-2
CASSPSSETQYF
TGTGCCAGCAGCCCTAGTTCTGAGACCCAGTACTTC
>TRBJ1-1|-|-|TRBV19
CASSRGTEAFF
TGTGCCAGTAGTCGGGGCACTGAAGCTTTCTTT
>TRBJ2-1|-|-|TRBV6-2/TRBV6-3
CASNPREQPYNEQFF
TGTGCCAGCAACCCCCGGGAACAACCCTACAATGAGCAGTTCTTC
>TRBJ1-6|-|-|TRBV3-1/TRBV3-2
CASSQGTANSPLHF
TGTGCCAGCAGCCAAGGTACAGCTAATTCACCCCTCCACTTT
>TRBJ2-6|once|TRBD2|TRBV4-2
CASSQDVVRGSASGANVLTF
TGTGCCAGCAGCCAAGATGTCGTGCGGGGGAGCGCTTCTGGGGCCAACGTCCTGACTTTC
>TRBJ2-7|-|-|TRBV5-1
CASSLDRDEQYF
TGCGCCAGCAGCTTGGACAGGGACGAGCAGTACTTC
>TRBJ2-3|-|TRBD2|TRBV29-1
CSVGGDGRSTDTQYF
TGCAGCGTCGGAGGAGACGGGAGGAGCACAGATACGCAGTATTTT
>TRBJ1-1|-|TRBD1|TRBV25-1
CASSGTGRVYPEAFF
TGTGCCAGCAGTGGGACAGGGAGGGTTTACCCTGAAGCTTTCTTT
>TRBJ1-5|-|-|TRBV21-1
CASSPKGTGPNQPQHF
TGTGCCAGCAGTCCAAAAGGGACAGGCCCAAATCAGCCCCAGCATTTT
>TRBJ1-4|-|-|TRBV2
CASTPREGPNEKLFF
TGTGCCAGCACCCCAAGGGAGGGGCCTAATGAAAAACTGTTTTTT
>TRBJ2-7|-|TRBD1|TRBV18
CASSPSGTGPYEQYF
TGTGCCAGCTCACCATCCGGGACAGGGCCATACGAGCAGTACTTC
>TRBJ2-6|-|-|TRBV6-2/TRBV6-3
CASSLGWSGGSGANVLTF
TGTGCCAGCAGTTTAGGGTGGAGTGGAGGGTCTGGGGCCAACGTCCTGACTTTC
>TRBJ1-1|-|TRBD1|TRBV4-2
CASSQEDRVNTEAFF
TGTGCCAGCAGCCAAGAGGACAGGGTGAACACTGAAGCTTTCTTT
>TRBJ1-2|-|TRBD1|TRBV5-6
CASSLGRGYGYTF
TGTGCCAGCAGCTTGGGCAGGGGGTATGGCTACACCTTC
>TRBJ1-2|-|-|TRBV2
CASSEDKGIYGYTF
TGTGCCAGCAGTGAAGACAAGGGGATCTATGGCTACACCTTC
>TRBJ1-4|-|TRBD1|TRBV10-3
CAISDAGQGREKLFF
TGTGCCATCAGTGATGCGGGACAGGGGCGCGAAAAACTGTTTTTT
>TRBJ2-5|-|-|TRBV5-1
CASSLAGGQETQYF
TGCGCCAGCAGCTTGGCTGGCGGCCAAGAGACCCAGTACTTC
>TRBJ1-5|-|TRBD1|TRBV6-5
CASGGQGGRHQPQHF
TGTGCCAGCGGAGGACAGGGGGGAAGGCATCAGCCCCAGCATTTT
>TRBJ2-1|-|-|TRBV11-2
CASMSFGGEQFF
TGTGCCAGCATGTCGTTCGGGGGTGAGCAGTTCTTC
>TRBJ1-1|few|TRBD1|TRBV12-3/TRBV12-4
CASTGTANTEAFF
TGTGCCAGCACCGGGACAGCGAACACTGAAGCTTTCTTT
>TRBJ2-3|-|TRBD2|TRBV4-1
CASSKRAGGTTDTQYF
TGCGCCAGCAGCAAAAGAGCGGGGGGGACCACAGATACGCAGTATTTT
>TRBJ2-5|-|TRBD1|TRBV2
CASSEKGARQETQYF
TGTGCCAGCAGTGAAAAGGGGGCGAGGCAAGAGACCCAGTACTTC
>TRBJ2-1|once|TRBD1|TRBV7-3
CASSLDRENEQFF
TGTGCCAGCAGCCTGGACAGGGAAAATGAGCAGTTCTTC
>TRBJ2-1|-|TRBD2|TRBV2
CASSAVSGGPYNEQFF
TGTGCCAGCAGTGCTGTAAGCGGGGGGCCTTACAATGAGCAGTTCTTC
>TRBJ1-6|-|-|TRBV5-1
CASSPVGADSPLHF
TGCGCCAGCTCGCCTGTGGGGGCTGATTCACCCCTCCACTTT
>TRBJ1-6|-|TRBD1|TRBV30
CAWSWTGFSSPLHF
TGTGCCTGGAGCTGGACAGGATTTTCTTCACCCCTCCACTTT
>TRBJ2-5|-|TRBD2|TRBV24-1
CATSDPTSGQETQYF
TGTGCCACCAGTGACCCCACTAGCGGCCAAGAGACCCAGTACTTC
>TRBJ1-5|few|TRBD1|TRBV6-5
CASSHTGVQPQHF
TGTGCCAGCAGCCACACAGGGGTTCAGCCCCAGCATTTT
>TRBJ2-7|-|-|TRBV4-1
CASSQTGTLGYEQYF
TGCGCCAGCAGCCAGACGGGGACATTGGGCTACGAGCAGTACTTC
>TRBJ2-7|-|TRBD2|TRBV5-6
CASSFGSGTIGEQYF
TGTGCCAGCAGCTTTGGATCGGGGACTATAGGCGAGCAGTACTTC
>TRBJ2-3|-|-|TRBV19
CASSAGTAPDTQYF
TGTGCCAGTAGTGCCGGGACTGCCCCCGATACGCAGTATTTT
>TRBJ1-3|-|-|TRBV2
CASSEGTPGNTIYF
TGTGCCAGCAGTGAAGGGACACCCGGAAACACCATATATTTT
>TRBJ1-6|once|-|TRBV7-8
CASSLQGRGNSPLHF
TGTGCCAGCAGCTTACAGGGGAGAGGGAATTCACCCCTCCACTTT
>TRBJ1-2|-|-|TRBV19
CASSPGGAEGNYGYTF
TGTGCCAGTAGCCCCGGGGGAGCCGAGGGTAACTATGGCTACACCTTC
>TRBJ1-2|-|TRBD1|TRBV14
CASSSGTGSWGYTF
TGTGCCAGCAGCTCCGGGACAGGGTCATGGGGCTACACCTTC
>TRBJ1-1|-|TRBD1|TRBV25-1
CASSDGRDGGGGYTEAFF
TGTGCCAGCAGTGACGGGCGCGACGGAGGAGGGGGCTACACTGAAGCTTTCTTT
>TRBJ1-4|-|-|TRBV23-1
CASSQSVRGWREKLFF
TGCGCCAGCAGTCAATCGGTCCGGGGGTGGCGCGAAAAACTGTTTTTT
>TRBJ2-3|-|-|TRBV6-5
CASKTHSTDTQYF
TGTGCCAGCAAGACACATAGCACAGATACGCAGTATTTT
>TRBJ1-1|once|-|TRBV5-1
CASSLEGLGTEAFF
TGCGCCAGCAGCTTGGAGGGGCTGGGCACTGAAGCTTTCTTT
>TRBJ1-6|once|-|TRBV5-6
CASSLASYNSPLHF
TGTGCCAGCAGCTTGGCCAGTTATAATTCACCCCTCCACTTT
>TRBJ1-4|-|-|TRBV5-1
CASSLAPLATNEKLFF
TGCGCCAGCAGCTTGGCCCCCCTTGCGACTAATGAAAAACTGTTTTTT
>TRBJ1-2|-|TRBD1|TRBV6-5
CASGTGRFYGYTF
TGTGCCAGCGGGACAGGGAGGTTCTATGGCTACACCTTC
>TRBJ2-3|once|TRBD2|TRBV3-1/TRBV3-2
CASSRRGGKDTQYF
TGTGCCAGCAGCCGTCGGGGGGGCAAAGATACGCAGTATTTT
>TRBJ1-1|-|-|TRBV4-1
CASSHFGQRNTEAFF
TGCGCCAGCAGCCATTTCGGACAGAGGAACACTGAAGCTTTCTTT
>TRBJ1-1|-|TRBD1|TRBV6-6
CASSYATGKNTEAFF
TGTGCCAGCAGTTATGCGACAGGGAAGAACACTGAAGCTTTCTTT
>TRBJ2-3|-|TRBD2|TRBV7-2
CASSPIAGGHTDTQYF
TGTGCCAGCAGTCCAATAGCGGGGGGTCACACAGATACGCAGTATTTT
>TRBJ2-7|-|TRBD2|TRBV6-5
CASAGGAGYEQYF
TGTGCCAGCGCCGGGGGGGCGGGATACGAGCAGTACTTC